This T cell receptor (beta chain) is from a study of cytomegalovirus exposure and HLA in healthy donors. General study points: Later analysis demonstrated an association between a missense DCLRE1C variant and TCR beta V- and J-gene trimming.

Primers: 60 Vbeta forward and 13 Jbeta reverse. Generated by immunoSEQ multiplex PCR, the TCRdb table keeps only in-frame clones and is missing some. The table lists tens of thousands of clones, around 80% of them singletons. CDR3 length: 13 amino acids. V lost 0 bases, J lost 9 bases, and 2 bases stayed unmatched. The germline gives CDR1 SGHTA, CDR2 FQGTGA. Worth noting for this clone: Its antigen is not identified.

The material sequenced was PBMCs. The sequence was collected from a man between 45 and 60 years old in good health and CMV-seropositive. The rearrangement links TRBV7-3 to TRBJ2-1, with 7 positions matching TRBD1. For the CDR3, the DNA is TGTGCCAGCAGCTTAACAGGGGGCAGTGAGCAGTTCTTC. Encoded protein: CASSLTGGSEQFF. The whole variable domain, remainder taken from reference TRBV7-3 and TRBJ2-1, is GAGVSQTPSNKVTEKGKYVELRCDPISGHTALYWYRQSLGQGPEFLIYFQGTGAADDSGLPNDRFFAVRPEGSVSTLKIQRTERGDSAVYLCASSLTGGSEQFFGPGTRLTVL.